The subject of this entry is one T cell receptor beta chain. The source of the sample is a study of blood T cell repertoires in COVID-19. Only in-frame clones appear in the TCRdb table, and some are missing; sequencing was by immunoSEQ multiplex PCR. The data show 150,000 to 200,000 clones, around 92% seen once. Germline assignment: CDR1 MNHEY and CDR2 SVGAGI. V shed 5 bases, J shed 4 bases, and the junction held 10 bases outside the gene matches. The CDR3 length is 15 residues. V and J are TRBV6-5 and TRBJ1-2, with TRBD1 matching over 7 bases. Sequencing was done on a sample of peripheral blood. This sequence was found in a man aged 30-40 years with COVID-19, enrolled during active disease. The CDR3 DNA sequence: TGTGCCAGCAGTCCCTCAGGGGGGCCCGGCTATGGCTACACCTTC. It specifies CASSPSGGPGYGYTF.